This TCR beta chain was identified during a study of blood T cells in healthy people across ages. Healthy Caucasians from Russia aged roughly 6 to 90 served as donors. Findings and limits, study-wide: Aged donors had fewer naive CD4+ cells and lower diversity than long-lived donors.

Germline CDR1 LNHDA, CDR2 SQIVND (reference sequence). The junction had 3 bases not matched to a gene; V was cut back by 5 bases and J by 3 bases. There are 15 residues in the CDR3. A remark on this clonotype: What it binds is not known.

The second PCR ran roughly 7 to 12 cycles with a sample-barcoded 5' primer and J-beta primers. One entry per CDR3 protein, called by TCRdb with MiXCR from the 5' RACE reads. Of hundreds of thousands of distinct CDR3 sequences listed, more than 25% are singletons. The sequence came from a woman aged 80 or older in good health. The sample taken for sequencing was blood. The chain is built from TRBV19 and TRBJ1-5; 11 bases line up with TRBD1. The CDR3 DNA sequence: TGTGCCAGTAGTCTGGACAGGGGGCCCAATCAGCCCCAGCATTTT. Translated, it gives CASSLDRGPNQPQHF.